A single sample is the source of the 21 T cell receptor beta chains below, sequenced in a study of identical twins. TCRdb reprocessed the 5' RACE reads with MiXCR, giving one entry per CDR3 protein. The sample records hundreds of thousands of distinct CDR3 sequences, around 6.1% being singletons. What was sequenced was naive T cells sorted from blood. These receptors all come from a man aged 18 to 35 in good health.

This clonotype was seen repeatedly, ten times or more. This chain links TRBV10-3 with TRBJ2-7, with 8 bases that match TRBD1. Germline V gives CDR1 ENHRY, CDR2 SYGVKD. This CDR3 is built from 15 residues. V was clipped by 5 bases and J by 5 bases; unmatched bases: 11. The CDR3 nucleotides read TGTGCCATCAGTAGCCCCGGACAGGGTTTGGACGAGCAGTACTTC. This translates into CAISSPGQGLDEQYF.

At least ten counts were recorded for this clonotype. Compared with germline, one end of the junction differs, possibly owing to a read error. This chain connects TRBV29-1 to TRBJ2-3; D gene ambiguous. CDR3 length: 8 amino acids. The germline CDR1 and CDR2 sequences are SQVTM and ANQGSEA. CDR3 coding DNA: TGCAGCGACCGCAGAGATAACTTT. Translating gives CSDRRDNF.

V usage is TRBV11-2 and J usage is TRBJ1-2; 9 bases line up with TRBD1. The trim removed 3 bases at V and 4 bases at J, leaving 9 bases unmatched. Germline CDR1 is SGHAT and CDR2 is FQNNGV. This CDR3 contains 16 residues. The CDR3 loop reads CASSFVPGQGSYGYTF. CDR3 DNA: TGTGCCAGCAGCTTCGTCCCGGGACAGGGCTCCTATGGCTACACCTTC.

This clonotype was seen repeatedly, ten times or more. The chain employs TRBV12-3 or TRBV12-4 and TRBJ1-1, with D uncertain. Trimming pared 2 bases from V and 5 bases from J, leaving 12 bases between. This CDR3 has 14 amino acids. CDR3 amino acids: CASSLFPGLTEAFF. DNA of the CDR3: TGTGCCAGCAGTTTATTTCCGGGTCTGACTGAAGCTTTCTTT.

This clonotype appeared a few times. This chain joins TRBV4-1 and TRBJ2-3; 10 bases agree with TRBD2. Germline lookup yields CDR1 MGHRA and CDR2 YSYEKL. This CDR3 is built from 17 residues. Trimming cost V 4 bases and J 0 bases; bases outside gene matches: 7. The CDR3 bases are TGCGCCAGCAGCCGTTTCCTAGCGGGAGATAGCACAGATACGCAGTATTTT. Translated, it gives CASSRFLAGDSTDTQYF.

This clonotype was recorded a few times. V usage is TRBV3-1 and J usage is TRBJ2-1, with 7 nucleotides matching TRBD2. The CDR3 has 15 residues. CDR1 and CDR2 from the germline V gene are LGHDT and YNNKEL (reference sequence). The junction had 5 bases not matched to a gene; V was cut back by 6 bases and J by 0 bases. The CDR3 spells CASRRGGSSYNEQFF. In DNA form, the CDR3 reads TGTGCCAGCAGGCGCGGCGGGAGCTCCTACAATGAGCAGTTCTTC.

The table lists this clonotype with many counts. This chain connects TRBV18 to TRBJ1-1; tentatively, D is TRBD1 (6 bases). The V end was cut by 0 bases, the J end by 4 bases, with 6 bases between. Germline assignment: CDR1 KGHSH and CDR2 LQKENI. The CDR3 is 13 residues long. The CDR3 reads CASSPPGATEAFF. CDR3 DNA sequence: TGTGCCAGCTCACCACCGGGGGCCACTGAAGCTTTCTTT.

In nucleotides, the CDR3 is TGTGCCAGCAGCCGGGAACTAGCGGCCTACAATGAGCAGTTCTTC. Translation: CASSRELAAYNEQFF. The chain joins TRBV5-5 to TRBJ2-1; 8 bases map to TRBD2. Trimming cost V 4 bases and J 2 bases; bases outside gene matches: 5. This CDR3 is built from 15 residues. Germline values: CDR1 SGHKS, CDR2 YYEKEE (reference sequence).

The chain couples TRBV7-2 to TRBJ2-3, with TRBD1 matching 7 bases. Germline CDR1 reads SGHTA; CDR2 reads FQGNSA. After removal of 2 bases from V and 4 bases from J, the junction contained 6 bases not matched to a gene. The CDR3 extends over 15 amino acids. CDR3 protein: CASSLMRGRPDTQYF. The CDR3 DNA reads TGTGCCAGCAGCTTAATGAGGGGGCGCCCAGATACGCAGTATTTT.

The table lists this clonotype with a few counts. J is TRBJ2-3 and V is TRBV30, with D possibly being TRBD1 (6 bases). V shed 5 bases and J shed 4 bases, with 19 bases lying between them. The germline gives CDR1 GTSNPN, CDR2 SVGIG (reference sequence). The CDR3 runs 15 residues. CDR3 protein: CAWHQQGSSPDTQYF. In DNA, the CDR3 is TGTGCCTGGCATCAACAGGGATCGAGTCCAGATACGCAGTATTTT.

This clonotype was observed many times. The rearrangement links TRBV4-3 to TRBJ1-6; TRBD1 is a possible D gene (5 bases). Germline CDR1 LGHNA, CDR2 YSLEER. The CDR3 is made up of 16 amino acids. Trimming cost V 0 bases and J 6 bases, with 12 bases left between them. The CDR3 DNA sequence: TGCGCCAGCAGCCAAGATACGGGCAGGGCTAATTCACCCCTCCACTTT. Its protein is CASSQDTGRANSPLHF.

This clonotype has just a few counts. The rearrangement joins TRBV27 to TRBJ2-1, with TRBD2 as a possible D gene (5 bases). CDR1 is MNHEY, CDR2 SMNVEV, per germline (reference sequence). CDR3 length: 14 amino acids. V was trimmed by 7 bases and J by 0 bases, leaving 10 bases between them. CDR3 protein: CASTRGGSYNEQFF. CDR3 sequence (DNA): TGTGCCAGCACCCGTGGAGGCTCCTACAATGAGCAGTTCTTC.

This clonotype appeared a few times. This chain uses TRBV20-1 with TRBJ1-3; perhaps TRBD1 as D (5 bases). CDR3 length equals 13 residues. Trimming took off 0 bases at V and 8 bases at J, with 11 bases between the two ends. CDR1 DFQATT and CDR2 SNEGSKA come from the germline V gene (reference sequence). The CDR3 reads CSARDGGDHTIYF. CDR3 in DNA: TGCAGTGCTAGAGATGGAGGGGACCACACCATATATTTT.

This clonotype was counted ten times or more. V gene TRBV4-1 combines with J gene TRBJ1-2; 8 bases agree with TRBD1. There are 15 residues in the CDR3. V shed 7 bases and J 8 bases; nucleotides not matched to a gene: 15. Germline V gives CDR1 MGHRA, CDR2 YSYEKL. CDR3 DNA: TGCGCCAGCACACAGACAGGGGATGTGATGAACGGCTACACCTTC. Its protein product is CASTQTGDVMNGYTF.

This chain connects TRBV3-1 to TRBJ2-3; tentative D call: TRBD2 (6 bases). The CDR3 runs 16 residues. CDR1 and CDR2 (germline): LGHDT, YNNKEL (reference sequence). Trimming pared 1 base from V and 0 bases from J, leaving 11 bases between. In nucleotides, the CDR3 is TGTGCCAGCAGCCAAGTCTCCGGGACTAGCACAGATACGCAGTATTTT. It specifies CASSQVSGTSTDTQYF.

The chain has TRBV2 and TRBJ2-6; 7 nucleotides align to TRBD1. With 10 bases clipped from V and 0 bases from J, the junction kept 6 bases outside the gene matches. The CDR3 totals 15 residues. Looked up from germline, CDR1 is SNHLY and CDR2 is FYNNEI. The CDR3 here is CATGTVNSGANVLTF. The CDR3 bases are TGTGCCACCGGGACAGTAAACTCTGGGGCCAACGTCCTGACTTTC.

This chain links TRBV9 with TRBJ2-5; D ambiguous. Trimming stripped 0 bases from V and 5 bases from J, with 14 bases between. This CDR3 has 15 residues. The germline V gene has CDR1 SGDLS and CDR2 YYNGEE. For the CDR3, the DNA is TGTGCCAGCAGCGTAGCGGGTAACCACGGGGAGACCCAGTACTTC. Translation: CASSVAGNHGETQYF.

Many counts were recorded for this clonotype. The V gene is TRBV29-1, the J gene TRBJ2-1; tentative D call: TRBD2 (5 bases). The length of the CDR3 is 13 residues. V was pared by 7 bases and J by 0 bases, with 10 bases between. Germline V gene data show CDR1 as SQVTM and CDR2 as ANQGSEA. The CDR3 coding sequence is TGCAGCGCCCCGGACTTCTCCTACAATGAGCAGTTCTTC. Protein product: CSAPDFSYNEQFF.

This clonotype was counted between two and nine times. The gene calls are TRBV20-1 and TRBJ2-2; the match to TRBD1 covers 8 bases. The J segment lost 4 bases and the V segment lost 3 bases, leaving 10 bases of the junction unmatched. This CDR3 has 16 residues. Per germline, CDR1 DFQATT and CDR2 SNEGSKA (reference sequence). The CDR3: CSARVIKQGGTGELFF. CDR3 in DNA: TGCAGTGCTAGGGTTATTAAACAGGGGGGCACCGGGGAGCTGTTTTTT.

This chain links TRBV5-1 with TRBJ2-1; D gene ambiguous. Germline values: CDR1 SGHRS, CDR2 YFSETQ. The CDR3 spans 22 residues. V was trimmed by 0 bases and J by 0 bases, leaving 28 bases between them. CDR3 region: CASSLGLGDAMKRPGSYNEQFF. The CDR3 region has the DNA TGCGCCAGCAGCTTGGGGCTGGGTGACGCCATGAAACGTCCTGGCTCCTACAATGAGCAGTTCTTC.

V is TRBV12-3 or TRBV12-4 and J is TRBJ2-5; D unclear. CDR3 size: 12 residues. V shed 3 bases and J shed 9 bases, with 11 bases lying between them. The CDR3 here is CASSLGDFPQYF. In DNA form, the CDR3 reads TGTGCCAGCAGTTTGGGCGACTTTCCCCAGTACTTC.